This TCR beta chain was obtained from a study of blood T cells in healthy people across ages. For the study at large: Template switching captured about one barcoded beta molecule per two T cells.

Germline-derived CDR1 and CDR2 are SGHNT and YENEEA. This CDR3 contains 15 residues. This clonotype was counted between two and nine times. A second PCR, run for roughly 7 to 12 cycles, used a sample-barcoded 5' primer plus a J-beta primer mix. TCRdb reprocessed the 5' RACE reads via MiXCR and lists one record per CDR3 protein. The table lists nearly 800,000 distinct CDR3 sequences, just under 25% of them singletons. The same data also contributed to another study, on T cells of mothers and their children.

V and J are TRBV11-3 and TRBJ2-5; D is undetermined. The J call may be faulty, since TRBJ2-1 better matches the DNA end. Sequencing was performed on blood. The receptor was isolated from a boy aged 5-17 years in good health. CDR3 DNA sequence: TGTGCCAGCAGCTTACTGGTGTCGGGTAGGGATGAGCAGTTCTTC. It codes for CASSLLVSGRDEQFF.